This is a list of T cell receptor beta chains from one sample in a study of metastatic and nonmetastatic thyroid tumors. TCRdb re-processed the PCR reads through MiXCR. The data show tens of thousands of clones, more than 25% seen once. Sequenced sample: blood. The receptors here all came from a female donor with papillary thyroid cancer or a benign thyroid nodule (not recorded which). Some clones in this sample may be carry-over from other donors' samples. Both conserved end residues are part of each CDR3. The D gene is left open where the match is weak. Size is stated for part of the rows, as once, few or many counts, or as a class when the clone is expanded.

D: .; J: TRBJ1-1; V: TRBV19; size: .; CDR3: CASSIGVKTANTEAFF; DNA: TGTGCCAGTAGTATAGGGGTGAAGACAGCGAACACTGAAGCTTTCTTT
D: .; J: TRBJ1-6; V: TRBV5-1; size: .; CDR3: CASSRGDNSPLHF; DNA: TGCGCCAGCAGCAGGGGGGATAATTCACCCCTCCACTTT
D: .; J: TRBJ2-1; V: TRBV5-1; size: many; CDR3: CASSLPRGRDYNEQFF; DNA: TGCGCCAGCAGCCTACCGAGGGGGAGGGATTACAATGAGCAGTTCTTC
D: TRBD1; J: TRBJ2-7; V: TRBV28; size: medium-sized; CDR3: CASRSGQEDGEQYF; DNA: TGTGCCAGCAGGTCGGGACAGGAAGATGGCGAGCAGTACTTC
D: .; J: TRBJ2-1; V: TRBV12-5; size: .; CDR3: CASGSAGPDSYNEQFF; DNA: TGTGCTAGTGGTTCCGCGGGGCCAGACTCCTACAATGAGCAGTTCTTC
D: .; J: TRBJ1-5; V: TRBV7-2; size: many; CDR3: CASSLGDQPQHF; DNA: TGTGCCAGCAGCTTAGGGGATCAGCCCCAGCATTTT
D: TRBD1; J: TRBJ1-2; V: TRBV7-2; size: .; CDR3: CASSLGQGAFEYTF; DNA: TGTGCCAGCAGCTTAGGACAGGGGGCATTTGAATACACCTTC
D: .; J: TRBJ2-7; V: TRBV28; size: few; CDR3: CASRLTDYEQYF; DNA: TGTGCCAGCAGACTTACAGACTACGAGCAGTACTTC
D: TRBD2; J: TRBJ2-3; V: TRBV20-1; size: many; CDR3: CSATLAGAGVVTDTQYF; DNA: TGCAGTGCTACCTTAGCCGGGGCGGGAGTGGTCACAGATACGCAGTATTTT
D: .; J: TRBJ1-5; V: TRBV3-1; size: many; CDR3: CASSSRGLNQPQHF; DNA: TGTGCCAGCAGCTCCCGTGGCCTCAATCAGCCCCAGCATTTT
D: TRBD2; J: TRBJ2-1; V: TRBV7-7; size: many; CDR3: CASSLYHPSSGRLNEQFF; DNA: TGTGCTAGCAGCTTATATCACCCCTCTAGCGGGAGGCTAAATGAGCAGTTCTTC
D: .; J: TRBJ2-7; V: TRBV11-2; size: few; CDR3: CASSPSVYHEQYF; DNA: TGTGCCAGCAGCCCGTCGGTGTACCACGAGCAGTACTTC
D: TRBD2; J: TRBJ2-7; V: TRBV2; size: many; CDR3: CASSASTSGTLEQYF; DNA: TGTGCCAGCAGTGCCTCGACTAGCGGGACCCTCGAGCAGTACTTC
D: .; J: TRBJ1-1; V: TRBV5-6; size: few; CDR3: CASSLETGYTNTEAFF; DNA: TGTGCCAGCAGCTTGGAGACAGGCTACACGAACACTGAAGCTTTCTTT
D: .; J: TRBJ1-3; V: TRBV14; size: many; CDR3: CASSYQAGNTIYF; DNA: TGTGCCAGCAGCTACCAGGCTGGAAACACCATATATTTT
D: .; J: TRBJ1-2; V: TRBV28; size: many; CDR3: CASRIKGGYTF; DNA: TGTGCCAGCAGAATAAAGGGCGGCTACACCTTC
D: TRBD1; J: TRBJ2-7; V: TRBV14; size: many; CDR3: CASSQHGTGANEQYF; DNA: TGTGCCAGCAGCCAGCACGGGACAGGGGCTAACGAGCAGTACTTC
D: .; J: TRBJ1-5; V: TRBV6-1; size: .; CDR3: CASRQGNQPQHF; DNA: TGTGCCAGCAGGCAGGGCAATCAGCCCCAGCATTTT
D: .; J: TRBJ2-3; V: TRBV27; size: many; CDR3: CASSLPGSTDTQYF; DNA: TGTGCCAGCAGTCTACCGGGGAGCACAGATACGCAGTATTTT
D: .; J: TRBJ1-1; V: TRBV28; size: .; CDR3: CASSLLGGNTEAFF; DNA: TGTGCCAGCAGTTTACTCGGAGGGAACACTGAAGCTTTCTTT
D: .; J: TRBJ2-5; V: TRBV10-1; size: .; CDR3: CASSGGVQETQYF; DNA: TGCGCCAGCAGTGGTGGGGTCCAAGAGACCCAGTACTTC
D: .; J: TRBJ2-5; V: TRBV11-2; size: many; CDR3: CASSLEFETQYF; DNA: TGTGCCAGCAGCTTAGAATTTGAGACCCAGTACTTC
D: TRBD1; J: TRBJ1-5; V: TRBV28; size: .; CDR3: CASSSGTVSNQPQHF; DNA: TGTGCCAGCAGCTCCGGGACAGTGAGCAATCAGCCCCAGCATTTT
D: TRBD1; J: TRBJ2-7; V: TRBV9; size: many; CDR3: CASSAGTGEGYEQYF; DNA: TGTGCCAGCAGCGCAGGGACAGGGGAGGGCTACGAGCAGTACTTC
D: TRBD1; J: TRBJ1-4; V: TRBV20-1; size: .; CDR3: CSASGRTGALSEKLFF; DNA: TGCAGTGCTAGCGGCCGAACAGGGGCGCTAAGTGAAAAACTGTTTTTT
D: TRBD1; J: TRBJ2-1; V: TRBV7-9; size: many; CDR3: CASSPPPDRGVPNEQFF; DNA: TGTGCCAGCAGCCCTCCCCCCGACAGGGGGGTTCCCAATGAGCAGTTCTTC
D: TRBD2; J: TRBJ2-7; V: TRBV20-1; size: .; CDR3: CSARPGTSWTLTYEQYF; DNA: TGCAGTGCTAGACCCGGGACTAGCTGGACCTTAACCTACGAGCAGTACTTC
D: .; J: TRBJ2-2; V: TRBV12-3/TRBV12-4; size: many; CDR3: CASSFPHGELFF; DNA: TGTGCCAGCAGTTTTCCCCACGGGGAGCTGTTTTTT
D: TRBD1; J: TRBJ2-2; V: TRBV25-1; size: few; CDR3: CASSEYQGVGINTGELFF; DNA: TGTGCCAGCAGTGAATATCAGGGGGTAGGCATCAACACCGGGGAGCTGTTTTTT
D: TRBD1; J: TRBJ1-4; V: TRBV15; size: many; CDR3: CATSLNRGTNEKLFF; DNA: TGTGCCACCAGCCTCAACAGGGGAACTAATGAAAAACTGTTTTTT
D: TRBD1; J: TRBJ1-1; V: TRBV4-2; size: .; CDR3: CASSPGGSEAFF; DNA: TGTGCCAGCAGCCCAGGGGGCTCTGAAGCTTTCTTT
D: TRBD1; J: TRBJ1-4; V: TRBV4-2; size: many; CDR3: CASSADRATNEKLFF; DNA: TGTGCCAGCAGCGCAGACAGGGCAACTAATGAAAAACTGTTTTTT
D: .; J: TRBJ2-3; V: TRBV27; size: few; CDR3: CASSLTESTDTQYF; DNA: TGTGCCAGCAGTTTAACAGAGAGCACAGATACGCAGTATTTT
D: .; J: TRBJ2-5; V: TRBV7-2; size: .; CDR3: CASSLSPVGGQETQYF; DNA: TGTGCCAGCAGCTTATCCCCGGTGGGGGGACAAGAGACCCAGTACTTC
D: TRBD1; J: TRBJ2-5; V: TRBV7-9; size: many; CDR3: CASSLGQRETQYF; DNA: TGTGCCAGCAGCTTGGGACAGAGAGAGACCCAGTACTTC
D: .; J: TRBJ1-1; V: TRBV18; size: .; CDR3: CASSQGRIENTEAFF; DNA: TGTGCCAGCTCACAGGGAAGGATAGAGAACACTGAAGCTTTCTTT
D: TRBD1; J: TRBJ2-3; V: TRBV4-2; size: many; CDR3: CASSLQGGAGTDTQYF; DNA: TGTGCCAGCAGCCTACAAGGGGGCGCAGGCACAGATACGCAGTATTTT